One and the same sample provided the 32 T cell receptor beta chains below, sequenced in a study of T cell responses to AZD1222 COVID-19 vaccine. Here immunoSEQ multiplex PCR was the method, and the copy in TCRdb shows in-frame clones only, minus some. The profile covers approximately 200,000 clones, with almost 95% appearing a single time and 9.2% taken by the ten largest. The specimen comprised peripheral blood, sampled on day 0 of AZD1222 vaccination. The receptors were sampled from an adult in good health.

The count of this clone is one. CDR3 region: CASSLIVRDGPQHF. The CDR3 region has the DNA TGTGCCAGCAGTTTAATCGTTCGGGATGGGCCCCAGCATTTT. The rearrangement uses TRBV28 and TRBJ1-5, with D unclear. Trimming stripped 2 bases from V and 9 bases from J, with 14 bases between. The CDR3 runs 14 residues. The germline V gene encodes CDR1 MDHEN and CDR2 SYDVKM. Looking up the rest from reference TRBV28 and TRBJ1-5 gives the full variable domain: DVKVTQSSRYLVKRTGEKVFLECVQDMDHENMFWYRQDPGLGLRLIYFSYDVKMKEKGDIPEGYSVSREKKERFSLILESASTNQTSMYLCASSLIVRDGPQHFGDGTRLSIL.

This chain's CDR3 is CASSEAGGAYGYTF. The CDR3 DNA is TGTGCCAGTTCCGAGGCGGGCGGAGCCTATGGCTACACCTTC. The J gene is TRBJ1-2, the V gene TRBV19; D call uncertain. Germline V gene data show CDR1 as LNHDA and CDR2 as SQIVND (reference sequence). The CDR3 is 14 amino acids. V dropped 8 bases and J dropped 4 bases, with 17 bases sitting between them. The full variable domain, completed using reference TRBV19 and TRBJ1-2, is DGGITQSPKYLFRKEGQNVTLSCEQNLNHDAMYWYRQDPGQGLRLIYYSQIVNDFQKGDIAEGYSVSREKKESFPLTVTSAQKNPTAFYLCASSEAGGAYGYTFGSGTRLTVV.

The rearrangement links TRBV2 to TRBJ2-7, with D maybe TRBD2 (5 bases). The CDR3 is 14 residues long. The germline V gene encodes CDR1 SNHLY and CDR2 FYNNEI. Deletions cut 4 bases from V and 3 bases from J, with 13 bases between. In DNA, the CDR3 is TGTGCCAGCAGTGCCCCCACTAGTCGCTACGAGCAGTACTTC. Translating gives CASSAPTSRYEQYF.

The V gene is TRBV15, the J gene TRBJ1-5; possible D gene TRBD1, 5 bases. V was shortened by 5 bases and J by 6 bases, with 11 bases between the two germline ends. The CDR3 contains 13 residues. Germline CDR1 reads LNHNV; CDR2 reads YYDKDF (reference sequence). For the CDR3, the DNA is TGTGCCACCAGCGGGGGACCGCCTCAGCCCCAGCATTTT. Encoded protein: CATSGGPPQPQHF.

The CDR3 bases are TGCGCCAGCAGTGATTGGCAGGCCTCGGATGAGCAGTTCTTC. Protein product: CASSDWQASDEQFF. J is TRBJ2-1 and V is TRBV10-1, with no clear D. With 3 bases removed from V and 8 bases from J, the gap between germline ends came to 14 bases. The CDR3 is 14 amino acids. The V gene's germline CDR1 is WNHNN and CDR2 SYGVQD (reference sequence).

Here the CDR3 reads CASSLTNTDTQYF. In DNA, the CDR3 is TGCGCCAGCAGCTTGACAAATACAGATACGCAGTATTTT. This chain joins TRBV5-1 and TRBJ2-3; unclear D gene. V lost 1 base to trimming and J lost 3 bases, with 6 bases between them. This CDR3 contains 13 residues. The V gene's germline CDR1 is SGHRS and CDR2 YFSETQ.

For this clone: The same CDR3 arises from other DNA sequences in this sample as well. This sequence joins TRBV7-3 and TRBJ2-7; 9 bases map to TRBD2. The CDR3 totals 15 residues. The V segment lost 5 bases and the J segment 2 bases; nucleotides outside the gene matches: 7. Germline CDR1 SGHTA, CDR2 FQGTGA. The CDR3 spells CASSELAGAAYEQYF. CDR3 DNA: TGTGCCAGCAGCGAATTAGCGGGAGCTGCCTACGAGCAGTACTTC.

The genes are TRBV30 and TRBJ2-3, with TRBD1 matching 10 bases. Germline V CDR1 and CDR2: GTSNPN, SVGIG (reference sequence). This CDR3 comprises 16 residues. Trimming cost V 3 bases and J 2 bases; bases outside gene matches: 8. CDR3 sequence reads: CAWREPGQGITDTQYF. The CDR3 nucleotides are TGTGCCTGGAGGGAACCGGGACAGGGGATCACAGATACGCAGTATTTT. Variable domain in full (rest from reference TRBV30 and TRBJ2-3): SQTIHQWPATLVQPVGSPLSLECTVEGTSNPNLYWYRQAAGRGLQLLFYSVGIGQISSEVPQNLSASRPQDRQFILSSKKLLLSDSGFYLCAWREPGQGITDTQYFGPGTRLTVL.

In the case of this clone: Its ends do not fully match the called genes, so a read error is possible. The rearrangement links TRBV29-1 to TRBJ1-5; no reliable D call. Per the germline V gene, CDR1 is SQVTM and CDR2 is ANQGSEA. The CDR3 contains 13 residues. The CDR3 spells CSVEDPTHQAQHF. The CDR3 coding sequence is TGCAGCGTTGAAGATCCTACCCATCAGGCCCAGCATTTT.

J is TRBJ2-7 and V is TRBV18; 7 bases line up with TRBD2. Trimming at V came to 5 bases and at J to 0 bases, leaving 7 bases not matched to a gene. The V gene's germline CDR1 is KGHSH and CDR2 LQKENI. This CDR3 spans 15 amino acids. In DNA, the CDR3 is TGTGCCAGCTCAACTCAAGCGGGATCCTCCTACGAGCAGTACTTC. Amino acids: CASSTQAGSSYEQYF. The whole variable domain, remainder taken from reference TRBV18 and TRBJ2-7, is NAGVMQNPRHLVRRRGQEARLRCSPMKGHSHVYWYRQLPEEGLKFMVYLQKENIIDESGMPKERFSAEFPKEGPSILRIQQVVRGDSAAYFCASSTQAGSSYEQYFGPGTRLTVT.

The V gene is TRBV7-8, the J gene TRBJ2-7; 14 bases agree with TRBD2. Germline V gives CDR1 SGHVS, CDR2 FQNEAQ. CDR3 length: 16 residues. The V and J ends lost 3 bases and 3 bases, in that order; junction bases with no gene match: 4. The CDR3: CASSFAGTSGSYEQYF. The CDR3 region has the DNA TGTGCCAGCAGCTTCGCCGGGACTAGCGGGAGCTACGAGCAGTACTTC.

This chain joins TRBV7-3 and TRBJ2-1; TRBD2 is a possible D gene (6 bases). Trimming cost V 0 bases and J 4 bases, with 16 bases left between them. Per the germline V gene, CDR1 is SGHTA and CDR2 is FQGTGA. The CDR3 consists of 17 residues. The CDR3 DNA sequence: TGTGCCAGCAGCTTAACGCCGTCGGGGGTTGTGTACAATGAGCAGTTCTTC. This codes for CASSLTPSGVVYNEQFF.

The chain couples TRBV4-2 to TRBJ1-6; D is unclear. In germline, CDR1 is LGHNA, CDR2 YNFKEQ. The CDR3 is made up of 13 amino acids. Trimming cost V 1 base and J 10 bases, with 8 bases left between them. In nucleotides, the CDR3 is TGTGCCAGCAGCCAAGCGATGGGGTCACCCCTCCACTTT. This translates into CASSQAMGSPLHF.

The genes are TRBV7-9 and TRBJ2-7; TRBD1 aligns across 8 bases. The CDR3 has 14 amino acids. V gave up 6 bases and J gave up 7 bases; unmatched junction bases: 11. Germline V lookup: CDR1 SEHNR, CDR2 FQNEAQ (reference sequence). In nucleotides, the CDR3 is TGTGCCAGCAGTTACAGCGGACAGGGAAGGGAGCAGTACTTC. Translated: CASSYSGQGREQYF.

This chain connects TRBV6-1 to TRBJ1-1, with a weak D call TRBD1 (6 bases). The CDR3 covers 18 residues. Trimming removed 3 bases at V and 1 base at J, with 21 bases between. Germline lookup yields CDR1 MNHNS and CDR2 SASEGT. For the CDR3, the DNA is TGTGCCAGCAGTGAGCTATCTTTCAGGGGACGGAAGAACACTGAAGCTTTCTTT. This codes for CASSELSFRGRKNTEAFF.

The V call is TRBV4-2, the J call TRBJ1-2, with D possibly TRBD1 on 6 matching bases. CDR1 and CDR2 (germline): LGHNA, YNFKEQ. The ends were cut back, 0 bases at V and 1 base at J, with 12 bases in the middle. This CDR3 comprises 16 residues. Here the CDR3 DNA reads TGTGCCAGCAGCCAAGATGGGGACACTGTTAACTATGGCTACACCTTC. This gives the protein CASSQDGDTVNYGYTF.

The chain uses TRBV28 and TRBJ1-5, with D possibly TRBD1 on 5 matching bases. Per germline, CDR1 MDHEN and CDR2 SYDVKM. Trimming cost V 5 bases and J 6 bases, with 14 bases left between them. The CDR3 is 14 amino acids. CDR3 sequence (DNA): TGTGCCAGCAGTCCCGGCAGGGAGGTTCAGCCCCAGCATTTT. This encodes CASSPGREVQPQHF.

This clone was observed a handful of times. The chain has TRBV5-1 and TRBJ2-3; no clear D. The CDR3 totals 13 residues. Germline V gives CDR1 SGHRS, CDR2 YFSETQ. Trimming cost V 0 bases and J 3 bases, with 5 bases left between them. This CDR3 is CASSLGRTDTQYF. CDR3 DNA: TGCGCCAGCAGCTTGGGACGTACAGATACGCAGTATTTT.

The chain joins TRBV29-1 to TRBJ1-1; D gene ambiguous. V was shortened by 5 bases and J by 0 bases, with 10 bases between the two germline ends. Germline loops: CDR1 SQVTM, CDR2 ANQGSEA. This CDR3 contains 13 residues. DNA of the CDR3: TGCAGCGTTCGGAGGCAGCTGAACACTGAAGCTTTCTTT. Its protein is CSVRRQLNTEAFF.

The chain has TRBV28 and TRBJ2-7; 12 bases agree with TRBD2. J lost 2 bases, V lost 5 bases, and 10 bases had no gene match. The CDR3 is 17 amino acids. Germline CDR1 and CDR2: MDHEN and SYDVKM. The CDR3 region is CASSATGLAGSAYEQYF. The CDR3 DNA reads TGTGCCAGCAGTGCTACCGGACTAGCGGGATCCGCCTACGAGCAGTACTTC.

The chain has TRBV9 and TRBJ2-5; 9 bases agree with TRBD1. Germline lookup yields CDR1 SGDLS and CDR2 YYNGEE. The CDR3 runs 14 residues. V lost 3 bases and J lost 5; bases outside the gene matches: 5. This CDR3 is CASSGQGGGETQYF. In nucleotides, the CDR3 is TGTGCCAGCAGCGGACAGGGGGGTGGTGAGACCCAGTACTTC.

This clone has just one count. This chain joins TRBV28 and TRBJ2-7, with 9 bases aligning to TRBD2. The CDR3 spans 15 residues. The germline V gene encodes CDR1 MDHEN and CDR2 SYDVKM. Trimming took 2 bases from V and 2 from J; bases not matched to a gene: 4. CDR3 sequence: CASSLTAGGAYEQYF. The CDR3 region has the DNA TGTGCCAGCAGTTTAACTGCGGGAGGGGCCTACGAGCAGTACTTC.

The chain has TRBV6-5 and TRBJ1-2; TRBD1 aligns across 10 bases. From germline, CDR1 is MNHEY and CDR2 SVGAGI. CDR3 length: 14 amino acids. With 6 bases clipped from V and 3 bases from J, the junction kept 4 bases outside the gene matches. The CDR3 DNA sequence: TGTGCCAGCAGAGGGACAGGGGTGTACTATGGCTACACCTTC. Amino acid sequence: CASRGTGVYYGYTF.

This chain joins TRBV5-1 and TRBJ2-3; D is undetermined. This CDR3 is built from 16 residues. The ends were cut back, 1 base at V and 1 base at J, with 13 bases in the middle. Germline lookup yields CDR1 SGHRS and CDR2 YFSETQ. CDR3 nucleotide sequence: TGCGCCAGCAGCTTGTTCTCGGGCTCTCGCACAGATACGCAGTATTTT. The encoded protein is CASSLFSGSRTDTQYF.

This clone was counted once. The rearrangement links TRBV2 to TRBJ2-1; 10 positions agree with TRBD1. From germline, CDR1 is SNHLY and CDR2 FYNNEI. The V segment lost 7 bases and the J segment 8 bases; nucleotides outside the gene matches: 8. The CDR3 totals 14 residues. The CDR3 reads CASIRRQGADEQFF. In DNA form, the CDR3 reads TGTGCCAGCATCAGGAGACAGGGGGCAGATGAGCAGTTCTTC.

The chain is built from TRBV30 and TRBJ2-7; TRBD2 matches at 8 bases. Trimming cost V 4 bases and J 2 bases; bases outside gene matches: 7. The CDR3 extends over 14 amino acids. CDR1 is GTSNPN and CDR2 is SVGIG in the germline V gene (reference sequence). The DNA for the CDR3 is TGTGCCTGGAATCCTAGCGGGCCGACCTACGAGCAGTACTTC. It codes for CAWNPSGPTYEQYF.

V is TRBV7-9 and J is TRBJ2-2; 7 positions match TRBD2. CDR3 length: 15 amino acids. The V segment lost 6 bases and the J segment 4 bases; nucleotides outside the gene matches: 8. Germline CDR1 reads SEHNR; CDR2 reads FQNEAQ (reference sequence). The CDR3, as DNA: TGTGCCAGCAGTCAACTAGCGACGAGCACCGGGGAGCTGTTTTTT. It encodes CASSQLATSTGELFF. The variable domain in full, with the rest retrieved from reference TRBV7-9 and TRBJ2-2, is DTGVSQNPRHKITKRGQNVTFRCDPISEHNRLYWYRQTLGQGPEFLTYFQNEAQLEKSRLLSDRFSAERPKGSFSTLEIQRTEQGDSAMYLCASSQLATSTGELFFGEGSRLTVL.

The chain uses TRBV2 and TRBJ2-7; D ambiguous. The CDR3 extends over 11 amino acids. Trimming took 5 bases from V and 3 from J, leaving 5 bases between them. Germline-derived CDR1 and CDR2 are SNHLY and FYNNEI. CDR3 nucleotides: TGTGCCAGCAGTATTAACTACGAGCAGTACTTC. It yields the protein CASSINYEQYF.

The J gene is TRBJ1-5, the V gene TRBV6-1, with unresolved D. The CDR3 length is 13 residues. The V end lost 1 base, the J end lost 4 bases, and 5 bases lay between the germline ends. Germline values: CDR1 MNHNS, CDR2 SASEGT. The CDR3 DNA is TGTGCCAGCAGTGAAGGGAGAAATCAGCCCCAGCATTTT. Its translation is CASSEGRNQPQHF.

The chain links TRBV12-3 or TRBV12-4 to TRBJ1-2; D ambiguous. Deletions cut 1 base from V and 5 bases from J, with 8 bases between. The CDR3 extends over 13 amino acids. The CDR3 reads CASSLGLQYGYTF. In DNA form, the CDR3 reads TGTGCCAGCAGTTTAGGCCTGCAGTATGGCTACACCTTC.

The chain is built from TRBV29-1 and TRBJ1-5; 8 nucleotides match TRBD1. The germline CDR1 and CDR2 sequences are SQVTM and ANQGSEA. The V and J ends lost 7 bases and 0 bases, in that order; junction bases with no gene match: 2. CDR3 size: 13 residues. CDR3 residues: CSAGQGSNQPQHF. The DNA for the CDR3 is TGCAGCGCCGGACAGGGTAGCAATCAGCCCCAGCATTTT.

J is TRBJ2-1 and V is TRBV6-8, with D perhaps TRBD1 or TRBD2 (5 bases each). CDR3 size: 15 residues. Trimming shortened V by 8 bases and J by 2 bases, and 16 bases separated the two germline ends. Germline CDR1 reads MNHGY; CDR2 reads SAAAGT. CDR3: CASSAGANPYNEQFF. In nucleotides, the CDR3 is TGTGCCAGCTCCGCCGGGGCCAACCCCTACAATGAGCAGTTCTTC.